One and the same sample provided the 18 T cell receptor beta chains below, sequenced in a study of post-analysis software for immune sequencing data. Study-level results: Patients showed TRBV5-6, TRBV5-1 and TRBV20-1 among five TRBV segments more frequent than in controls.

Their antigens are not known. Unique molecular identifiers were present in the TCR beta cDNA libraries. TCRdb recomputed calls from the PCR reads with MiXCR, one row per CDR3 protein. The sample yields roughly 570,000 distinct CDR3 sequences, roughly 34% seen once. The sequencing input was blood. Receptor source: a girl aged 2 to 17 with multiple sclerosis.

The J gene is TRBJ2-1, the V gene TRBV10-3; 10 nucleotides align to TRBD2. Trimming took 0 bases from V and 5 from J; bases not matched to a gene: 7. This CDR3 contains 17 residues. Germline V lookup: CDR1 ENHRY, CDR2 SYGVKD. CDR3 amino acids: CAISESIQAGGNNEQFF. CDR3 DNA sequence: TGTGCCATCAGTGAGTCAATCCAAGCGGGGGGGAACAATGAGCAGTTCTTC.

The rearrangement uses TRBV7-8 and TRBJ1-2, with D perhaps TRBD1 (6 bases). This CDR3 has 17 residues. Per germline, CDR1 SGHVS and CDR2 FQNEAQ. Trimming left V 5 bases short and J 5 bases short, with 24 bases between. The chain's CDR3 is CASSLSGGRASRYGYTF. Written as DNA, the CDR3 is TGTGCCAGCAGCCTATCTGGGGGCAGGGCATCGCGATATGGCTACACCTTC. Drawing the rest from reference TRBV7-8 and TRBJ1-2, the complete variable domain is GAGVSQSPRYKVAKRGQDVALRCDPISGHVSLFWYQQALGQGPEFLTYFQNEAQLDKSGLPSDRFFAERPEGSVSTLKIQRTQQEDSAVYLCASSLSGGRASRYGYTFGSGTRLTVV.

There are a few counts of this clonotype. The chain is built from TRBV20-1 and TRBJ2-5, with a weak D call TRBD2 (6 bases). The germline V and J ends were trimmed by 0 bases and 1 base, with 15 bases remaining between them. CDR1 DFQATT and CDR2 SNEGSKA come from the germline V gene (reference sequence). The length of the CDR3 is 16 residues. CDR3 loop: CSAREMVSGTQETQYF. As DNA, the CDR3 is TGCAGTGCTAGAGAGATGGTTAGCGGAACCCAAGAGACCCAGTACTTC.

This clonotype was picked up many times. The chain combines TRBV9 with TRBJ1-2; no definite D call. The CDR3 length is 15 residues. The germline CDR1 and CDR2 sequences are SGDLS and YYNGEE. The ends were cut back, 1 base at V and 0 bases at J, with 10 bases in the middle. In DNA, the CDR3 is TGTGCCAGCAGCGTAACTTGGTCAGCTAACTATGGCTACACCTTC. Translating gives CASSVTWSANYGYTF.

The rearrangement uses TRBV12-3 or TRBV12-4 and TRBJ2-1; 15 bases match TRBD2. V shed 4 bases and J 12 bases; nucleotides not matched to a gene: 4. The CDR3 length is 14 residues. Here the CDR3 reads CASSWTSGGAGQFF. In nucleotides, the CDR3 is TGTGCCAGCAGTTGGACTAGCGGGGGGGCCGGGCAGTTCTTC.

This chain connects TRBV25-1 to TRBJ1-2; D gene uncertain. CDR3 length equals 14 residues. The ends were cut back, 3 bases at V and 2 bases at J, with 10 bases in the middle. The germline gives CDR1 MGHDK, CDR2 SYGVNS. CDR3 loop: CASSDALRNYGYTF. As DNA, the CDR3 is TGTGCCAGCAGTGATGCTCTGCGGAACTATGGCTACACCTTC.

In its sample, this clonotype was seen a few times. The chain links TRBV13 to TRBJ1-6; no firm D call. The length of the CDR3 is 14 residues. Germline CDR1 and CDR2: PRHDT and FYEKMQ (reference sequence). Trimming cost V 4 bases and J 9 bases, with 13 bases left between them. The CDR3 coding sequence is TGTGCCAGCAGCTCAACTGGGGTAGGTTCACCCCTCCACTTT. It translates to CASSSTGVGSPLHF.

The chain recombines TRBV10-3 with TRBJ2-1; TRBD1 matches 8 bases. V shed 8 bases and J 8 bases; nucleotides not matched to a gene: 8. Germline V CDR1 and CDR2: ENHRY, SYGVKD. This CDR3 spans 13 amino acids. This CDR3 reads CAISAQQGDEQFF. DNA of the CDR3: TGTGCCATCTCGGCTCAACAGGGGGATGAGCAGTTCTTC.

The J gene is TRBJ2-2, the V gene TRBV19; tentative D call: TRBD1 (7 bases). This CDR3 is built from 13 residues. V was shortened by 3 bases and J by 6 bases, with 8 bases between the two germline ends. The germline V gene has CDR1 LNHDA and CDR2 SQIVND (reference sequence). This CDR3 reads CASSIRGAGELFF. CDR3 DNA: TGTGCCAGTAGTATCAGGGGGGCCGGGGAGCTGTTTTTT.

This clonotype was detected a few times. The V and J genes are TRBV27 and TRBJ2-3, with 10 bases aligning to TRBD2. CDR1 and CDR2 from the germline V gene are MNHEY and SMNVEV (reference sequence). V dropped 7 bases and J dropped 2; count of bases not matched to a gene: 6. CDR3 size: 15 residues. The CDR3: CASTRAGGNTDTQYF. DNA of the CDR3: TGTGCCAGCACCCGAGCGGGGGGGAACACAGATACGCAGTATTTT.

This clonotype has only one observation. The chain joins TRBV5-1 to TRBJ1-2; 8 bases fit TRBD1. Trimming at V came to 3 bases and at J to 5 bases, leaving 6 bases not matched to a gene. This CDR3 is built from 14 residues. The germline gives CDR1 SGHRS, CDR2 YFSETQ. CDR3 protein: CASSCGQGGYGYTF. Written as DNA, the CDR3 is TGCGCCAGCAGCTGCGGACAGGGTGGTTATGGCTACACCTTC. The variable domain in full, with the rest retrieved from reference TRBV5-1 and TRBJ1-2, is KAGVTQTPRYLIKTRGQQVTLSCSPISGHRSVSWYQQTPGQGLQFLFEYFSETQRNKGNFPGRFSGRQFSNSRSEMNVSTLELGDSALYLCASSCGQGGYGYTFGSGTRLTVV.

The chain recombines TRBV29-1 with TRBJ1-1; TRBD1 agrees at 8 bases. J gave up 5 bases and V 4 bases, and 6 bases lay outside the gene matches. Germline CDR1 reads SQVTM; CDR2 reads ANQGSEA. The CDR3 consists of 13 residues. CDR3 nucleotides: TGCAGCGTTGGGTCAGGGGGCATGACTGAAGCTTTCTTT. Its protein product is CSVGSGGMTEAFF.

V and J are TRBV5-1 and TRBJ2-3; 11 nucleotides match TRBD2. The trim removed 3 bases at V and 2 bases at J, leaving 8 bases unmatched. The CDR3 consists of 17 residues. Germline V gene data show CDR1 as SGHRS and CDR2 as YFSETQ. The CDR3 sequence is CASSWGGTSGFTDTQYF. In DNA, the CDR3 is TGCGCCAGCAGCTGGGGGGGGACTAGCGGTTTCACAGATACGCAGTATTTT.

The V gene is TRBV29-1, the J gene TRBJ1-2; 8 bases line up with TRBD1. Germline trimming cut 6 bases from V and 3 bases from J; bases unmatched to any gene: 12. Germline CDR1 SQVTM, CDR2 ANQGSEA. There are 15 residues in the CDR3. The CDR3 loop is CSVDSRGREDYGYTF. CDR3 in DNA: TGCAGCGTCGATAGCAGGGGGCGCGAGGACTATGGCTACACCTTC.

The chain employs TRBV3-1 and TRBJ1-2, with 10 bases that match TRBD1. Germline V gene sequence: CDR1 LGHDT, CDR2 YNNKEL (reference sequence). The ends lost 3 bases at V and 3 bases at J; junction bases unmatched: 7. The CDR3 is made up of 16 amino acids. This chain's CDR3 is CASSHSRTGGDYGYTF. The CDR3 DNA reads TGTGCCAGCAGCCATTCTAGGACAGGGGGTGACTATGGCTACACCTTC.

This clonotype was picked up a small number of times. The CDR3: CASSHSGGAADTQYF. The CDR3 DNA reads TGTGCCAGCAGCCATAGTGGGGGGGCCGCAGATACGCAGTATTTT. The rearrangement joins TRBV11-2 to TRBJ2-3, with TRBD2 as a possible D gene (7 bases). The CDR3 spans 15 residues. The V and J ends lost 5 bases and 4 bases respectively, with 16 bases between them. The germline V gene encodes CDR1 SGHAT and CDR2 FQNNGV.

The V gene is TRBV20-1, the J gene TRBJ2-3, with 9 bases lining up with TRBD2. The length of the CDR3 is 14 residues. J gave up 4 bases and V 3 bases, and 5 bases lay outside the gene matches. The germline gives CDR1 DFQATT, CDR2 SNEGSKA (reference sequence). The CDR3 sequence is CSARRRGGPDTQYF. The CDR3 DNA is TGCAGTGCTAGGAGGCGGGGGGGCCCAGATACGCAGTATTTT.

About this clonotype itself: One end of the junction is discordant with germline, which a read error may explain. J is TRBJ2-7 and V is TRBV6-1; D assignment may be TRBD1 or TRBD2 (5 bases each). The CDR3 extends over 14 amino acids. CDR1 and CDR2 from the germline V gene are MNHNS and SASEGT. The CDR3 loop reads CASSKAGAAYEQYF. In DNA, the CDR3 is TGTGCCAGCAGTAAAGCCGGGGCTGCCTACGAGCAGTACTTC.